This T cell receptor beta chain was observed in a study of control samples from healthy donors and cancer patients. The V gene lost 4 bases and the J gene lost 4 bases, with 18 bases spanning the gap. This CDR3 contains 16 residues. The germline V gene encodes CDR1 SGHNT and CDR2 YYREEE (reference sequence). The protocol was immunoSEQ multiplex PCR, while the TCRdb copy is restricted to in-frame clones and leaves out a portion. In the table there are approximately 70,000 clones, approximately 80% of which are singletons. The TCR sequence derives from a man aged 45-65 years in good health. Sequencing input: blood. V is TRBV5-4 and J is TRBJ2-1; possible D gene TRBD1, 6 bases. This chain's CDR3 is CASSLLAGTRYNEQFF. CDR3 bases: TGTGCCAGCAGCCTGTTAGCCGGGACAAGGTACAATGAGCAGTTCTTC. The variable domain in full, completed from reference TRBV5-4 and TRBJ2-1, reads ETGVTQSPTHLIKTRGQQVTLRCSSQSGHNTVSWYQQALGQGPQFIFQYYREEENGRGNFPPRFSGLQFPNYSSELNVNALELDDSALYLCASSLLAGTRYNEQFFGPGTRLTVL.